The 23 T cell receptor beta chains presented below share a single source sample, sequenced in a study of regulatory T cells in long-lasting Graves disease. The time point denotes: newly diagnosed GD, antithyroid drugs for less than 3 months. Isolated PBMC RNA provided the starting material for the TCR library. CDR3 regions were amplified by Arm-PCR using iRepertoire HTBI primers to build TCR beta libraries. TCRdb redid the calling of the multiplex PCR reads with MiXCR, one entry per CDR3 protein. The sample records 350,000 to 450,000 distinct CDR3 sequences, around 14% being singletons. This sample was shared with a second study, whose subject was T cells in Graves' hyperthyroidism and ophthalmopathy.

Sequencing used peripheral blood mononuclear cells (PBMCs), obtained at new diagnosis, from a patient treated with antithyroid drugs. The origin of the receptors is a woman aged 25 to 39 with Graves disease.

This clonotype was seen many times. The CDR3 is CSAGGRLNEQYF. CDR3 nucleotide sequence: TGCAGTGCGGGTGGTAGGCTCAACGAGCAGTACTTC. The chain combines TRBV20-1 with TRBJ2-7; no clear D gene. This CDR3 is 12 amino acids long. Germline CDR1 DFQATT, CDR2 SNEGSKA (reference sequence). The V and J ends lost 6 bases and 5 bases respectively, with 14 bases between them.

This chain joins TRBV6-2 or TRBV6-3 and TRBJ1-3; TRBD1 might be the D (5 bases). Germline CDR1 is MNHEY and CDR2 is SVGEGT. CDR3 length: 15 amino acids. V shed 2 bases and J shed 0 bases, with 8 bases lying between them. The CDR3 sequence: CASSYARGSGNTIYF. The CDR3 DNA is TGTGCCAGCAGTTACGCGAGGGGCTCTGGAAACACCATATATTTT.

The table lists this clonotype with many counts. The rearrangement uses TRBV24-1 and TRBJ2-5; D is unresolved. CDR1 is KGHDR and CDR2 is SFDVKD in the germline V gene. The ends were cut back, 1 base at V and 7 bases at J, with 6 bases in the middle. The CDR3 loop spans 12 amino acids. The CDR3 nucleotides read TGTGCCACCAGTGATTTCAGAGGGACCCAGTACTTC. This encodes CATSDFRGTQYF.

This clonotype was seen only a few times. The J gene is TRBJ2-3, the V gene TRBV20-1, with TRBD2 matching 11 bases. CDR1 is DFQATT and CDR2 is SNEGSKA in the germline V gene (reference sequence). After removal of 6 bases from V and 4 bases from J, the junction contained 15 bases not matched to a gene. The CDR3 runs 17 residues. CDR3 protein: CSASPIILAGEADTQYF. The CDR3 DNA reads TGCAGTGCCTCCCCCATTATACTAGCGGGAGAGGCAGATACGCAGTATTTT.

The rearrangement uses TRBV7-3 and TRBJ2-1; a weak D match, TRBD2 (6 bases). CDR1 is SGHTA and CDR2 is FQGTGA in the germline V gene. The CDR3 is made up of 13 amino acids. The V gene lost 5 bases and the J gene lost 9 bases, with 14 bases spanning the gap. The CDR3 nucleotides are TGTGCCAGCAGCGCATCGACTAGAGGTGAGCAGTTCTTC. This sequence encodes CASSASTRGEQFF.

In its sample, this clonotype was seen many times. This sequence joins TRBV30 and TRBJ2-7; 10 bases agree with TRBD2. V was clipped by 5 bases and J by 4 bases; unmatched bases: 5. In germline, CDR1 is GTSNPN, CDR2 SVGIG (reference sequence). This CDR3 region has 13 residues. CDR3 sequence (DNA): TGTGCCTGGGAAGCGGGAGGGCGATACGAGCAGTACTTC. Encoded protein: CAWEAGGRYEQYF. The variable domain in full, completed from reference TRBV30 and TRBJ2-7, reads SQTIHQWPATLVQPVGSPLSLECTVEGTSNPNLYWYRQAAGRGLQLLFYSVGIGQISSEVPQNLSASRPQDRQFILSSKKLLLSDSGFYLCAWEAGGRYEQYFGPGTRLTVT.

This clonotype was seen ten or more times. The rearrangement joins TRBV15 to TRBJ2-1, with D perhaps TRBD2 (5 bases). V lost 1 base and J lost 9, with 19 bases in between. Germline CDR1 and CDR2: LNHNV and YYDKDF (reference sequence). This CDR3 region has 16 residues. In nucleotides, the CDR3 is TGTGCCACCAGCAGAGCCACCGGTCTTAGCGCCGGTGAGCAGTTCTTC. Translated, it gives CATSRATGLSAGEQFF.

The chain links TRBV12-5 to TRBJ1-3; D gene uncertain. Trimming stripped 3 bases from V and 2 bases from J, with 8 bases between. CDR1 is LGHNT and CDR2 is FRNRAP in the germline V gene. The CDR3 spans 14 residues. The DNA for the CDR3 is TGTGCTAGTGGTTTTAACGGGGCTGGAAACACCATATATTTT. Amino acids: CASGFNGAGNTIYF.

CDR3 DNA sequence: TGCGCCAGCACCACAGGGACTAGCGGGACCCCGCAGTATTTT. Its protein is CASTTGTSGTPQYF. This chain connects TRBV5-1 to TRBJ2-3; 13 positions match TRBD2. This CDR3 has 14 amino acids. The germline CDR1 and CDR2 sequences are SGHRS and YFSETQ. V was clipped by 6 bases and J by 10 bases; unmatched bases: 8.

This clonotype has at least ten counts. The V call is TRBV5-1, the J call TRBJ2-7, with 7 positions matching TRBD1. CDR3 length equals 13 residues. Germline CDR1 is SGHRS and CDR2 is YFSETQ. V dropped 7 bases and J dropped 4; count of bases not matched to a gene: 8. Here the CDR3 reads CASSDRAGYEQYF. As DNA, the CDR3 is TGCGCCAGCTCCGACAGGGCCGGATACGAGCAGTACTTC.

This clonotype appeared many times. This sequence joins TRBV12-3 or TRBV12-4 and TRBJ1-2; D ambiguous. The length of the CDR3 is 15 residues. V shed 7 bases and J shed 4 bases, with 19 bases lying between them. The CDR3 loop is CASTFARLRGYGYTF. The CDR3, as DNA: TGTGCCAGCACCTTCGCCAGGCTCCGGGGCTATGGCTACACCTTC.

This clonotype was seen a few times. J is TRBJ2-7 and V is TRBV5-1; TRBD2 is a possible D gene (5 bases). This CDR3 has 15 residues. Germline V CDR1 and CDR2: SGHRS, YFSETQ. Trimming pared 3 bases from V and 12 bases from J, leaving 25 bases between. The CDR3 coding sequence is TGCGCCAGCAGCTCGAGAGCGGACTCAAGCAAGGGTCTGTACTTC. It encodes CASSSRADSSKGLYF. The full variable domain, its missing parts supplied by reference TRBV5-1 and TRBJ2-7, is KAGVTQTPRYLIKTRGQQVTLSCSPISGHRSVSWYQQTPGQGLQFLFEYFSETQRNKGNFPGRFSGRQFSNSRSEMNVSTLELGDSALYLCASSSRADSSKGLYFGPGTRLTVT.

Only a few counts were recorded for this clonotype. The V gene is TRBV10-1, the J gene TRBJ2-5; possibly TRBD1 for D (6 bases). This CDR3 has 12 residues. Between the trimmed V and J ends, which lost 10 bases and 7 bases, there was a span of 16 bases. Germline CDR1 WNHNN, CDR2 SYGVQD (reference sequence). DNA for the CDR3: TGCGCCAACGACAGGAACTTAGGGACCCAGTACTTC. This encodes CANDRNLGTQYF.

This clonotype occurred a few times. The chain has TRBV10-3 and TRBJ1-3, with TRBD1 matching over 7 bases. The J segment lost 6 bases and the V segment lost 3 bases, leaving 8 bases of the junction unmatched. Germline loops: CDR1 ENHRY, CDR2 SYGVKD. The CDR3 is made up of 15 amino acids. CDR3 nucleotide sequence: TGTGCCATCAGTGACATCCGACAGGGAGAAAACACCATATATTTT. The encoded protein is CAISDIRQGENTIYF.

This clonotype was counted between two and nine times. The CDR3 spells CASNRDRGQETQYF. CDR3 in DNA: TGTGCCAGTAATCGGGACAGGGGTCAAGAGACCCAGTACTTC. The V and J genes are TRBV19 and TRBJ2-5, with 10 positions matching TRBD1. Per the germline V gene, CDR1 is LNHDA and CDR2 is SQIVND (reference sequence). V lost 7 bases and J lost 2; bases outside the gene matches: 4. The CDR3 loop spans 14 amino acids.

On this clonotype itself: A junction boundary mismatches the germline segment, possibly from a read error. The J gene is TRBJ2-1, the V gene TRBV11-3; the D gene is possibly TRBD2 (5 bases). Germline loops: CDR1 SGHNT, CDR2 YENEEA. This CDR3 is 15 amino acids long. CDR3 in DNA: TGTGCCAGCAGACCACCTGGAGGTCACGGCAATGAGCATTTCTTC. It yields the protein CASRPPGGHGNEHFF.

This clonotype was seen at least ten times. The chain is built from TRBV11-2 and TRBJ2-7; D is undetermined. Germline V gene sequence: CDR1 SGHAT, CDR2 FQNNGV. This CDR3 is built from 13 residues. V lost 5 bases, J lost 3 bases, and 11 bases lay in between. CDR3 residues: CASSPPHLYEQYF. The CDR3 DNA sequence: TGTGCCAGCAGCCCCCCTCACCTCTACGAGCAGTACTTC.

This clonotype appeared many times. The DNA of the CDR3 is TGTGCCAGCAGGGACAGGGAGCAAGAGACCCAGTACTTC. It codes for CASRDREQETQYF. The chain combines TRBV28 with TRBJ2-5, with 8 bases lining up with TRBD1. Per germline, CDR1 MDHEN and CDR2 SYDVKM. V shed 6 bases and J 2 bases; nucleotides not matched to a gene: 2. There are 13 residues in the CDR3.

In this sample, this clonotype turned up many times. The chain uses TRBV7-3 and TRBJ1-3; the D gene is possibly TRBD1 (5 bases). The germline gives CDR1 SGHTA, CDR2 FQGTGA. Trimming removed 1 base at V and 0 bases at J, with 10 bases between. The CDR3 consists of 16 residues. The CDR3, as DNA: TGTGCCAGCAGCTTAAGCGGGGCAAGCTCTGGAAACACCATATATTTT. Translation: CASSLSGASSGNTIYF.

For this clonotype: A read error may be the cause here, since a much bigger clone is one base away. The rearrangement links TRBV6-2 or TRBV6-3 to TRBJ2-1, with TRBD1 matching over 9 bases. The CDR3 is made up of 14 amino acids. Germline CDR1 MNHEY, CDR2 SVGEGT. CDR3 loop: CAVRGTGTYNEQLF. CDR3 nucleotide sequence: TGTGCCGTGAGGGGGACAGGGACCTACAATGAGCAGCTCTTC.

The chain links TRBV20-1 to TRBJ1-4; 9 nucleotides agree with TRBD1. V was clipped by 5 bases and J by 5 bases; unmatched bases: 0. This CDR3 has 12 residues. The germline V gene encodes CDR1 DFQATT and CDR2 SNEGSKA (reference sequence). CDR3 DNA: TGCAGTGCTGGACAGGGGAATGAAAAACTGTTTTTT. The encoded protein is CSAGQGNEKLFF.

This clonotype occurred a few times. The chain employs TRBV19 and TRBJ1-1, with unresolved D. This CDR3 comprises 13 residues. Germline V gene sequence: CDR1 LNHDA, CDR2 SQIVND (reference sequence). Trimming took off 4 bases at V and 8 bases at J, with 14 bases between the two ends. CDR3 protein: CASSKAATIEAFF. CDR3 nucleotides: TGTGCCAGTAGTAAGGCGGCGACTATAGAAGCTTTCTTT.

This clonotype was counted at least ten times. The J gene is TRBJ2-1, the V gene TRBV18; 13 bases are shared with TRBD2. The CDR3 is made up of 18 amino acids. The V and J ends lost 1 base and 0 bases, in that order; junction bases with no gene match: 3. Germline CDR1 and CDR2: KGHSH and LQKENI. The chain's CDR3 is CASSPRLAGGTSYNEQFF. The CDR3 nucleotides are TGTGCCAGCTCACCACGACTAGCGGGAGGAACCTCCTACAATGAGCAGTTCTTC. The full variable domain, completed using reference TRBV18 and TRBJ2-1, is NAGVMQNPRHLVRRRGQEARLRCSPMKGHSHVYWYRQLPEEGLKFMVYLQKENIIDESGMPKERFSAEFPKEGPSILRIQQVVRGDSAAYFCASSPRLAGGTSYNEQFFGPGTRLTVL.